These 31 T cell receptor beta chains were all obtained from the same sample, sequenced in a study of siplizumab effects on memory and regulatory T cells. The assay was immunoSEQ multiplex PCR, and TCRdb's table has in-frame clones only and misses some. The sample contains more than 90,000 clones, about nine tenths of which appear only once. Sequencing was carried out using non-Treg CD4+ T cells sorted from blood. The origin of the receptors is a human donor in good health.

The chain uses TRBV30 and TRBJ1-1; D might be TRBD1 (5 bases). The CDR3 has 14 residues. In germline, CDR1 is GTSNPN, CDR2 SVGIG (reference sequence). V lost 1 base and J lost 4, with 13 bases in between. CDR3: CAWSDRIGATEAFF. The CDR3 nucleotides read TGTGCCTGGAGTGACCGGATAGGGGCCACTGAAGCTTTCTTT.

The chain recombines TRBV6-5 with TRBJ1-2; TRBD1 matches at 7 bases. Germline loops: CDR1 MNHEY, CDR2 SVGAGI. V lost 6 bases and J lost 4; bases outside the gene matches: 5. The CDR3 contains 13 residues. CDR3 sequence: CASRAAGGYGYTF. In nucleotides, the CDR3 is TGTGCCAGCAGGGCGGCAGGGGGCTATGGCTACACCTTC.

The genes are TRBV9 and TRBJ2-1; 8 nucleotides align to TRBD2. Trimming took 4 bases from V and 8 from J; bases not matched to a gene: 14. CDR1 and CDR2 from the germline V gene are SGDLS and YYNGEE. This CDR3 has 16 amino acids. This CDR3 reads CASSLTIGRAIYEQFF. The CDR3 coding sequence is TGTGCCAGCAGCCTGACAATCGGGAGGGCCATCTATGAGCAGTTCTTC.

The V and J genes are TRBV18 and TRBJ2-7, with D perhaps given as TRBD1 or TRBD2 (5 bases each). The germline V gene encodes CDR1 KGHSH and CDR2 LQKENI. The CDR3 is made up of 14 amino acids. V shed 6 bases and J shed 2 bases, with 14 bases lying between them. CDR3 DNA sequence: TGTGCCAGCTCGCCGGGACGGTGGACCTACGAGCAGTACTTC. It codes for CASSPGRWTYEQYF.

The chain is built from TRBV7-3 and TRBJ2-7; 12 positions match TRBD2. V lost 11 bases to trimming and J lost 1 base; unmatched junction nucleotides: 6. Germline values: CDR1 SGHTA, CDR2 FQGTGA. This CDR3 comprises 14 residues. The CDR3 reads CASRTSGISYEQYF. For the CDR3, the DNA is TGTGCCTCCCGGACTAGCGGGATTTCCTACGAGCAGTACTTC.

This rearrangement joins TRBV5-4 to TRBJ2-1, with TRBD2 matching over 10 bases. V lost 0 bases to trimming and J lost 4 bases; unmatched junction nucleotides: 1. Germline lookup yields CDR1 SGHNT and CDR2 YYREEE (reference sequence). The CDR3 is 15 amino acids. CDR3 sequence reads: CASSLETSGYNEQFF. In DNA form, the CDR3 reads TGTGCCAGCAGCTTGGAGACTAGCGGGTACAATGAGCAGTTCTTC. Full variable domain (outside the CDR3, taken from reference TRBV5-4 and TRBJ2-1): ETGVTQSPTHLIKTRGQQVTLRCSSQSGHNTVSWYQQALGQGPQFIFQYYREEENGRGNFPPRFSGLQFPNYSSELNVNALELDDSALYLCASSLETSGYNEQFFGPGTRLTVL.

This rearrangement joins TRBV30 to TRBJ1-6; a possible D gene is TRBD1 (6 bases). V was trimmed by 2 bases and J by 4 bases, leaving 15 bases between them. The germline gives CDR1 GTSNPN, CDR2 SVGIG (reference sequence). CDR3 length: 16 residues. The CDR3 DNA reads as TGTGCCTGGAGTCACGCGGGGGGGCTTTATAATTCACCCCTCCACTTT. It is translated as CAWSHAGGLYNSPLHF. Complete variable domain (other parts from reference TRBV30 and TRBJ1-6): SQTIHQWPATLVQPVGSPLSLECTVEGTSNPNLYWYRQAAGRGLQLLFYSVGIGQISSEVPQNLSASRPQDRQFILSSKKLLLSDSGFYLCAWSHAGGLYNSPLHFGNGTRLTVT.

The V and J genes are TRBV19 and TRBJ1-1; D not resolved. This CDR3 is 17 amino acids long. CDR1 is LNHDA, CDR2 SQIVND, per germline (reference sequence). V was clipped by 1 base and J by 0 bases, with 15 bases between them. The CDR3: CASSIAPVLKVNTEAFF. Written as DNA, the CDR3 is TGTGCCAGTAGTATAGCCCCCGTACTGAAGGTGAACACTGAAGCTTTCTTT.

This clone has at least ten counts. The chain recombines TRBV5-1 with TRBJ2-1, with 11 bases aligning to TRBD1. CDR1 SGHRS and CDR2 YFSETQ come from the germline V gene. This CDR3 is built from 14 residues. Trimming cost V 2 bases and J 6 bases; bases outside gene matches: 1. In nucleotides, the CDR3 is TGCGCCAGCAGCTTCGGGACAGGGGGCAATGAGCAGTTCTTC. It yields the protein CASSFGTGGNEQFF.

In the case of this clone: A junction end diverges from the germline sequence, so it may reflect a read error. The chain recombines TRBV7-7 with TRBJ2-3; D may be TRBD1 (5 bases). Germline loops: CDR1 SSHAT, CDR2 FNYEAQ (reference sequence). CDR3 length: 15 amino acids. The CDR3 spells CASSRQHSSTDTQYF. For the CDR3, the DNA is TGTGCTAGCAGCCGACAGCATTCTAGCACAGATACGCAGTATTTT.

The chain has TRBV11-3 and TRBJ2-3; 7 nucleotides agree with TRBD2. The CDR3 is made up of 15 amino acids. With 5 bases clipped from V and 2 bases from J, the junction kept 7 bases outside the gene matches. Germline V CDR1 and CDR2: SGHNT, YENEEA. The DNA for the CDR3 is TGTGCCAGCAGCGCGCGGGGGATTTCCACAGATACGCAGTATTTT. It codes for CASSARGISTDTQYF.

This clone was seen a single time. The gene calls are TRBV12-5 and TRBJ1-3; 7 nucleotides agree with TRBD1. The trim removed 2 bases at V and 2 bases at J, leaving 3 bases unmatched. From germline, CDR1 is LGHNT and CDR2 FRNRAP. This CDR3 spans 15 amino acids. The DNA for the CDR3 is TGTGCTAGTGGTTTGACAGGGGCACCTGGAAACACCATATATTTT. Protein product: CASGLTGAPGNTIYF.

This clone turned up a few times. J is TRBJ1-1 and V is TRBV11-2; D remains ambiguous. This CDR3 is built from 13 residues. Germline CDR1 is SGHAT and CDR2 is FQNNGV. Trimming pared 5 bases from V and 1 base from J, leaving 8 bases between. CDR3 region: CASSRTGNTEAFF. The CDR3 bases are TGTGCCAGCAGCAGGACGGGGAACACTGAAGCTTTCTTT.

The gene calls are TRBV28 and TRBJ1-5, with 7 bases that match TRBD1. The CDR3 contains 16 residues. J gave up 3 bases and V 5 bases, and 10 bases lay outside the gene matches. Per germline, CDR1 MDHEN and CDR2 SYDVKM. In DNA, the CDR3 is TGTGCCAGCAGTCCCAGGGACAGTGGACTCAATCAGCCCCAGCATTTT. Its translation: CASSPRDSGLNQPQHF.

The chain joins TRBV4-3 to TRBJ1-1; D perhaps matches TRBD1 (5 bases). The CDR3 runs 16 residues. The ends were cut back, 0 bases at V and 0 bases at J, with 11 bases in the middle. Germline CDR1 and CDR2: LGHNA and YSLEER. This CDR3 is CASSQDEGQLNTEAFF. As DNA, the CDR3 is TGCGCCAGCAGCCAAGACGAAGGACAATTGAACACTGAAGCTTTCTTT.

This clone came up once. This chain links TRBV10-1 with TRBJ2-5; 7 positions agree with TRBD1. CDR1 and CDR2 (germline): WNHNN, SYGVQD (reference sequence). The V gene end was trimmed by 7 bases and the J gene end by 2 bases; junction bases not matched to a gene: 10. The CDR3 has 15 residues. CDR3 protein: CASTYLGQPQETQYF. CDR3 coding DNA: TGCGCCAGCACTTACTTGGGACAGCCACAAGAGACCCAGTACTTC.

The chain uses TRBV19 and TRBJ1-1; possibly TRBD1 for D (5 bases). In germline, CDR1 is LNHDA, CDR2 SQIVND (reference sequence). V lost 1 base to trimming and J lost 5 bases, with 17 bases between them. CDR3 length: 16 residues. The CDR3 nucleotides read TGTGCCAGTAGTATAGCGACTACAGGTAGTCGGACTGAAGCTTTCTTT. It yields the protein CASSIATTGSRTEAFF.

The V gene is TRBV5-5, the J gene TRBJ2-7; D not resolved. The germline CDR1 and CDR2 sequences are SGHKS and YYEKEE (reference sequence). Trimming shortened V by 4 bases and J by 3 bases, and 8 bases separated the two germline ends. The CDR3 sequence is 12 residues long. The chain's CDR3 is CASSQSGYEQYF. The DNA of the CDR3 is TGTGCCAGCAGCCAGTCAGGCTACGAGCAGTACTTC. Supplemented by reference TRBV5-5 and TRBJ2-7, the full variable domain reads DAGVTQSPTHLIKTRGQQVTLRCSPISGHKSVSWYQQVLGQGPQFIFQYYEKEERGRGNFPDRFSARQFPNYSSELNVNALLLGDSALYLCASSQSGYEQYFGPGTRLTVT.

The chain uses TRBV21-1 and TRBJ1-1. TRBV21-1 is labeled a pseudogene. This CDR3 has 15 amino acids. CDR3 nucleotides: TGTGCCAGCAGCAAAGTAGGCCTCCCGAACACTGAAGCTTTCTTT. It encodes CASSKVGLPNTEAFF.

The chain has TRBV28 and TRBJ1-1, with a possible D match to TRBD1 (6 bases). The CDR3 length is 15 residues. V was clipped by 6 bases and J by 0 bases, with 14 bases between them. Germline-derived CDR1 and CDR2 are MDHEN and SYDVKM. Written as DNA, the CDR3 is TGTGCCAGCAGCGAGGGGGGGGCTATGAACACTGAAGCTTTCTTT. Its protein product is CASSEGGAMNTEAFF.

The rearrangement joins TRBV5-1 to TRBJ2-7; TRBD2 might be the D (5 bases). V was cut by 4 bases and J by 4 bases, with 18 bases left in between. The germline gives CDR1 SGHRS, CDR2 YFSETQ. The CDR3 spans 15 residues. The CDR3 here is CASSPRAGNQYEQYF. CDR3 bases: TGCGCCAGCAGCCCTCGGGCGGGCAATCAATACGAGCAGTACTTC.

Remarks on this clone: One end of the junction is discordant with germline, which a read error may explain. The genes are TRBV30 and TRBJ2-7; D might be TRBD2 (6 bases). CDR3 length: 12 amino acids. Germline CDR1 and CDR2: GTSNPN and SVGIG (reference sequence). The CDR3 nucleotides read TGTGCCCGGAGGGGTTCCTCCTACGAGCAGTACTTC. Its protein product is CARRGSSYEQYF.

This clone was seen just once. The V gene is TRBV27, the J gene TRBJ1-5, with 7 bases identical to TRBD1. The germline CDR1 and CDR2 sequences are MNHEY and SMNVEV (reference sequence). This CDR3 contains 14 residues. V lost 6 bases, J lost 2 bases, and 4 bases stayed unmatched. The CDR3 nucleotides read TGTGCCAGCAGACGACAGGGTGGCAATCAGCCCCAGCATTTT. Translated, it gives CASRRQGGNQPQHF.

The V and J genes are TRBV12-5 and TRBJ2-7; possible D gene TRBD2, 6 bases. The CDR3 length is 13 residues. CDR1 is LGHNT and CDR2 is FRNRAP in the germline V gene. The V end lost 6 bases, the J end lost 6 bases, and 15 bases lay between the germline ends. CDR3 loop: CASGPKGLREQYF. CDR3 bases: TGTGCTAGTGGACCCAAAGGACTACGCGAGCAGTACTTC.

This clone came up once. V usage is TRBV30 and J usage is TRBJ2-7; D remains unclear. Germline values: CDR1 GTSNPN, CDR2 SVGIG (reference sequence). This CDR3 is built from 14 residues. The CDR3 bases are TGTGCTCAAGCCGGGCTCAAAAATCGGTTCGCGCAGTACTTC. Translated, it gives CAQAGLKNRFAQYF.

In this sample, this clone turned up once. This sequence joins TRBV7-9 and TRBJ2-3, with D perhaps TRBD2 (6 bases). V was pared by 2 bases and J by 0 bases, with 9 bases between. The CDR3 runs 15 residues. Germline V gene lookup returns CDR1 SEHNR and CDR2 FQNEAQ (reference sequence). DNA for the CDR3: TGTGCCAGCAGCTTAAGGACTACAAGCACAGATACGCAGTATTTT. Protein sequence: CASSLRTTSTDTQYF.

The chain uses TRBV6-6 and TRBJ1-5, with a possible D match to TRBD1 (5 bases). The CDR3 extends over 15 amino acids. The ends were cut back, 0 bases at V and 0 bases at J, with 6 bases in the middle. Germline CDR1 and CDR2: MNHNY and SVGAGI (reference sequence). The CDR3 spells CASSYSQGSNQPQHF. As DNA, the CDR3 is TGTGCCAGCAGTTACTCGCAGGGTAGCAATCAGCCCCAGCATTTT.

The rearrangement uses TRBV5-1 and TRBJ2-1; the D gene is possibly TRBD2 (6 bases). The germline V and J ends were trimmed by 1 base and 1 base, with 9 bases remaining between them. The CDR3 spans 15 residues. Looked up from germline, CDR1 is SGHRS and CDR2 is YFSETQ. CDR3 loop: CASSLFGRSYNEQFF. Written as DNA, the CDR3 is TGCGCCAGCAGCTTGTTCGGGAGATCCTACAATGAGCAGTTCTTC. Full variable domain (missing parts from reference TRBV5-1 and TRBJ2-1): KAGVTQTPRYLIKTRGQQVTLSCSPISGHRSVSWYQQTPGQGLQFLFEYFSETQRNKGNFPGRFSGRQFSNSRSEMNVSTLELGDSALYLCASSLFGRSYNEQFFGPGTRLTVL.

The CDR3 DNA follows: TGTGCCAGCAGCTTGTTAACAGGGGGAAGATCTGGGGCCAACGTCCTGACTTTC. It is translated as CASSLLTGGRSGANVLTF. The V call is TRBV7-3, the J call TRBJ2-6; TRBD1 agrees at 8 bases. This CDR3 is 18 amino acids long. Per germline, CDR1 SGHTA and CDR2 FQGTGA. V shed 3 bases, J shed 1 base, and the junction held 8 bases outside the gene matches.

Here the CDR3 reads CASSYSKAGGRTEAFF. For the CDR3, the DNA is TGTGCCAGCAGTTACTCGAAGGCAGGAGGGAGGACTGAAGCTTTCTTT. V is TRBV6-6 and J is TRBJ1-1; D gene ambiguous. The germline V gene has CDR1 MNHNY and CDR2 SVGAGI (reference sequence). The V and J ends lost 0 bases and 5 bases respectively, with 16 bases between them. The CDR3 covers 16 residues.

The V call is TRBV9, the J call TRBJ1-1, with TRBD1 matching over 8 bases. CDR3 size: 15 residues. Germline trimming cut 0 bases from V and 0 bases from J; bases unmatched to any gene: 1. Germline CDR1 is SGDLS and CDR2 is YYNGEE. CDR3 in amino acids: CASSVGDRMNTEAFF. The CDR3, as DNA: TGTGCCAGCAGCGTAGGGGACAGGATGAACACTGAAGCTTTCTTT.